These 8 T cell receptor beta chains were sequenced from one sample in a study of blood T cell repertoires in COVID-19. Repertoires were generated with immunoSEQ multiplex PCR, while TCRdb's copy carries only in-frame clones and drops some. The table lists 30,000 to 45,000 clones, roughly 80% of them singletons. Sequencing was carried out using peripheral blood. All receptors derive from an elderly man with active or convalescent COVID-19.

This clone occurred once. This chain joins TRBV4-3 and TRBJ2-7; 11 bases agree with TRBD2. This CDR3 is 16 amino acids long. In germline, CDR1 is LGHNA, CDR2 YSLEER. J was trimmed by 3 bases and V by 1 base; bases with no gene match: 5. The DNA for the CDR3 is TGCGCCAGCAGCCAAGCTAAAGGACTAGCGGGCTACGAGCAGTACTTC. Its protein is CASSQAKGLAGYEQYF.

This clone was seen a few times. The V call is TRBV25-1, the J call TRBJ1-5, with D possibly being TRBD1 (5 bases). Germline V gives CDR1 MGHDK, CDR2 SYGVNS. CDR3 length: 14 amino acids. Trimming took 5 bases from V and 2 from J, leaving 10 bases between them. The CDR3 sequence: CASSQGYGNQPQHF. The DNA for the CDR3 is TGTGCCAGCAGTCAGGGATATGGCAATCAGCCCCAGCATTTT.

This chain connects TRBV30 to TRBJ2-7; 9 nucleotides agree with TRBD2. Germline V CDR1 and CDR2: GTSNPN, SVGIG (reference sequence). V trimming: 5 bases; J trimming: 3 bases; junction bases outside the gene matches: 5. The CDR3 is 13 residues long. CDR3 DNA: TGTGCCTGGGGACGTAGCGGGAGCTACGAGCAGTACTTC. Its translation: CAWGRSGSYEQYF.

This chain joins TRBV18 and TRBJ2-4, with 10 bases matching TRBD2. The CDR3 totals 18 residues. The J segment lost 6 bases and the V segment lost 5 bases, leaving 16 bases of the junction unmatched. Germline values: CDR1 KGHSH, CDR2 LQKENI. The chain's CDR3 is CASSSGFERGGNTNIQYF. CDR3 nucleotides: TGTGCCAGCTCATCGGGCTTTGAGCGGGGGGGCAATACAAACATTCAGTACTTC. Filled out from reference TRBV18 and TRBJ2-4, the complete variable domain reads NAGVMQNPRHLVRRRGQEARLRCSPMKGHSHVYWYRQLPEEGLKFMVYLQKENIIDESGMPKERFSAEFPKEGPSILRIQQVVRGDSAAYFCASSSGFERGGNTNIQYFGAGTRLSVL.

The chain uses TRBV19 and TRBJ2-7; TRBD1 matches at 8 bases. Per the germline V gene, CDR1 is LNHDA and CDR2 is SQIVND (reference sequence). The CDR3 totals 14 residues. The ends lost 3 bases at V and 6 bases at J; junction bases unmatched: 7. CDR3 nucleotide sequence: TGTGCCAGTAGTATTGGGGGACAGGTTCCCGAGCAGTACTTC. Translating gives CASSIGGQVPEQYF.

The chain has TRBV10-3 and TRBJ1-2; TRBD1 matches 8 bases. There are 13 residues in the CDR3. CDR1 ENHRY and CDR2 SYGVKD come from the germline V gene. After removal of 6 bases from V and 6 bases from J, the junction contained 6 bases not matched to a gene. DNA of the CDR3: TGTGCCATCAGCTTGACAGGGGTAGATGGCTACACCTTC. Its protein is CAISLTGVDGYTF.

The chain has TRBV6-2 or TRBV6-3 and TRBJ2-2; 7 bases are a match to TRBD2. The CDR3 totals 13 residues. Trimming took 4 bases from V and 5 from J; bases not matched to a gene: 1. Germline lookup yields CDR1 MNHEY and CDR2 SVGEGT. CDR3 sequence (DNA): TGTGCCAGCAGTTGGACTAGTACCGGGGAGCTGTTTTTT. Translating gives CASSWTSTGELFF.

The chain couples TRBV5-1 to TRBJ2-7; possibly TRBD1 for D (5 bases). Germline loops: CDR1 SGHRS, CDR2 YFSETQ. The CDR3 has 13 residues. The V end lost 4 bases, the J end lost 5 bases, and 13 bases lay between the germline ends. CDR3 bases: TGCGCCAGCAGCCCACTGGGCAGGGACGAGCAGTACTTC. It yields the protein CASSPLGRDEQYF. The full variable domain, rest sourced from reference TRBV5-1 and TRBJ2-7, is KAGVTQTPRYLIKTRGQQVTLSCSPISGHRSVSWYQQTPGQGLQFLFEYFSETQRNKGNFPGRFSGRQFSNSRSEMNVSTLELGDSALYLCASSPLGRDEQYFGPGTRLTVT.